This T cell receptor (beta chain) is drawn from a study of graft-versus-host responses after intestinal transplantation. On this clone: What it recognizes is unknown.

Between the trimmed V and J ends, which lost 2 bases and 9 bases, there was a span of 8 bases. The germline CDR1 and CDR2 sequences are MGHDK and SYGVNS. CDR3 length: 11 amino acids. Sequencing used immunoSEQ multiplex PCR; TCRdb keeps in-frame clones, though not all of them. The profile covers tens of thousands of clones, with around 90% appearing a single time and approximately 0.34% taken by the ten largest. Sequencing used unstimulated CD4+ T cells sorted from spleen or lymph node cells, obtained before intestinal transplant. This clonotype was sampled from a human donor who received an intestinal transplant. The chain combines TRBV25-1 with TRBJ2-7, with D perhaps matching TRBD2 (6 bases). The CDR3: CASSEAGMQYF. The CDR3 bases are TGTGCCAGCAGTGAAGCGGGGATGCAGTACTTC.